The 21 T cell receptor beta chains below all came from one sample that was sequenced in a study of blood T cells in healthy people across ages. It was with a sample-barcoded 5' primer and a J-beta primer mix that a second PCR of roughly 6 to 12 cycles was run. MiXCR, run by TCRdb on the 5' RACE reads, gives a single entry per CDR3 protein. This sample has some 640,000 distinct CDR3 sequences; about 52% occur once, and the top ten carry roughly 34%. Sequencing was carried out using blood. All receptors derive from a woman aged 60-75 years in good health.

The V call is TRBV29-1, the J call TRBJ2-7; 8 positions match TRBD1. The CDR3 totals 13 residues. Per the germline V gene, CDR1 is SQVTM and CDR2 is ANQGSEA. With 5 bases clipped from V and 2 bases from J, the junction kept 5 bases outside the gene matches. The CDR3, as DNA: TGCAGCGTTTCCGGGACAGGTCCCTACGAGCAGTACTTC. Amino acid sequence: CSVSGTGPYEQYF.

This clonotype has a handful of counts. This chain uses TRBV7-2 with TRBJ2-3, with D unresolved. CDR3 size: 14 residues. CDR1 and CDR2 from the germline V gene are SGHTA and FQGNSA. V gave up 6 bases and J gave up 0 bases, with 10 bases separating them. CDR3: CASRRMASTDTQYF. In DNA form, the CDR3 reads TGTGCCAGCAGGAGGATGGCGAGCACAGATACGCAGTATTTT.

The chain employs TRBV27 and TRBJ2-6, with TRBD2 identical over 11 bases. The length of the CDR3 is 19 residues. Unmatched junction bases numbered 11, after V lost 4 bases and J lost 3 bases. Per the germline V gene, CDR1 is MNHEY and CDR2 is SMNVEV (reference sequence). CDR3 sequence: CASSSMTSGNSHGANVLTF. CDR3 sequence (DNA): TGTGCCAGCAGTTCGATGACTAGCGGGAATTCTCATGGGGCCAACGTCCTGACTTTC.

The CDR3 DNA reads as TGCAGTGCCCAACCTAGAGTGGTGAACGAGCAGTACTTC. Protein: CSAQPRVVNEQYF. This chain links TRBV20-1 with TRBJ2-4; D remains ambiguous. The DNA matches TRBJ2-7 better at its end, which makes the J call doubtful. CDR1 DFQATT and CDR2 SNEGSKA come from the germline V gene (reference sequence). CDR3 length: 13 amino acids.

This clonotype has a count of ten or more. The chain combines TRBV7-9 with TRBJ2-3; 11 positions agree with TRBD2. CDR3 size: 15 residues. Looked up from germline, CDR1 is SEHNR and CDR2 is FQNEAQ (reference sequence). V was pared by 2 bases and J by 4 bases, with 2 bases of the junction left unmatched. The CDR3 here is CASSLTSGSPDTQYF. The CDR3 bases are TGTGCCAGCAGCTTAACTAGCGGGAGTCCAGATACGCAGTATTTT.

The CDR3 sequence: CASSPLLSRATNEKLFF. The CDR3 DNA follows: TGTGCCAGCAGCCCGCTCCTTAGCAGGGCAACTAATGAAAAACTGTTTTTT. The gene calls are TRBV4-2 and TRBJ1-4; D may be TRBD1 (5 bases). Germline CDR1 LGHNA, CDR2 YNFKEQ. V shed 4 bases and J shed 0 bases, with 15 bases lying between them. The CDR3 spans 17 residues.

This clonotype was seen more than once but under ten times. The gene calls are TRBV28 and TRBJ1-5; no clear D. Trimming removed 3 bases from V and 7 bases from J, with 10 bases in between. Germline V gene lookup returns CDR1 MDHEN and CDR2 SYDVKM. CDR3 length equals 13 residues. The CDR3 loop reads CASSLGQRQPQHF. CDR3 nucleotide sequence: TGTGCCAGCAGTTTGGGCCAGAGGCAGCCCCAGCATTTT.

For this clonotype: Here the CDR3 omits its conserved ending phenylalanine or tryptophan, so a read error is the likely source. CDR3 amino acids: CAISVGETQYV. In DNA form, the CDR3 reads TGTGCCATCAGTGTAGGGGAGACCCAGTACGTC. The chain links TRBV10-3 to TRBJ2-5; D unresolved. Deletions cut 4 bases from V and 5 bases from J, with 5 bases between. Germline values: CDR1 ENHRY, CDR2 SYGVKD. This CDR3 has 11 amino acids.

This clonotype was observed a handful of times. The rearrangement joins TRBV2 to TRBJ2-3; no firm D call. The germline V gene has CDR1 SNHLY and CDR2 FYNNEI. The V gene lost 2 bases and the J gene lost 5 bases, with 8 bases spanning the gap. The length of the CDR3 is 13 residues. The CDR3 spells CASSEWTRDTQYF. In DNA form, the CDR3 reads TGTGCCAGCAGTGAATGGACGAGAGATACGCAGTATTTT. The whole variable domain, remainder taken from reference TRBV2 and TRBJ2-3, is EPEVTQTPSHQVTQMGQEVILRCVPISNHLYFYWYRQILGQKVEFLVSFYNNEISEKSEIFDDQFSVERPDGSNFTLKIRSTKLEDSAMYFCASSEWTRDTQYFGPGTRLTVL.

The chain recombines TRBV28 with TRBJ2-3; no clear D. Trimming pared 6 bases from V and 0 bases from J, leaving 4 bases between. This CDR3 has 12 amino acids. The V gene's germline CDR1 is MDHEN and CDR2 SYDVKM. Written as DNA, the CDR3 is TGTGCCAGCAGGGCTAGCACAGATACGCAGTATTTT. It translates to CASRASTDTQYF.

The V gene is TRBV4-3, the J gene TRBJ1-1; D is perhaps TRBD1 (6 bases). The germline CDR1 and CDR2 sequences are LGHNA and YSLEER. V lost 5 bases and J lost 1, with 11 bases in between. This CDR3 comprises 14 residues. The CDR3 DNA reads TGCGCCAGCAGCTTCGGACAGAAGAACACTGAAGCTTTCTTT. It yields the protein CASSFGQKNTEAFF.

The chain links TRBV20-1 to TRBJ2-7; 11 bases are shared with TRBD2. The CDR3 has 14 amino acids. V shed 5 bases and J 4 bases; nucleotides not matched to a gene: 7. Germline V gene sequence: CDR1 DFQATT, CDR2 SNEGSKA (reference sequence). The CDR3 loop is CSAGTSGANYEQYF. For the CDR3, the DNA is TGCAGTGCTGGGACTAGCGGAGCCAATTACGAGCAGTACTTC.

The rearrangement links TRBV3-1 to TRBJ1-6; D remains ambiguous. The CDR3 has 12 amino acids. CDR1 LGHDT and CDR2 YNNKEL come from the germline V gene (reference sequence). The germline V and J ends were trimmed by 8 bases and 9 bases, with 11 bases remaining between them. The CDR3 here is CASYSLGSPLHF. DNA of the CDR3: TGTGCCAGCTACTCCCTGGGTTCACCCCTCCACTTT.

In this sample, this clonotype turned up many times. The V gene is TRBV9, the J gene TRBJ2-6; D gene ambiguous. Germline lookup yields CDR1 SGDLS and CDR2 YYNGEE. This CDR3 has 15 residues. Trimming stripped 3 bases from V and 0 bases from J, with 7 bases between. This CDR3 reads CASSARTSGANVLTF. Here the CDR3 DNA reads TGTGCCAGCAGCGCGCGTACCTCTGGGGCCAACGTCCTGACTTTC. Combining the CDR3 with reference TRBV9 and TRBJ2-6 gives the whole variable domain DSGVTQTPKHLITATGQRVTLRCSPRSGDLSVYWYQQSLDQGLQFLIQYYNGEERAKGNILERFSAQQFPDLHSELNLSSLELGDSALYFCASSARTSGANVLTFGAGSRLTVL.

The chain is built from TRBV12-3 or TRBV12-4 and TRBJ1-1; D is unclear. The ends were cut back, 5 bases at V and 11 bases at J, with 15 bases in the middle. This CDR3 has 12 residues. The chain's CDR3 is CASSQTSPQAFF. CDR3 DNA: TGTGCCAGCAGTCAGACATCCCCGCAGGCTTTCTTT.

In nucleotides, the CDR3 is TGTGCCAGCAGTTACGGTGATAGCCGAGATACGCAGTATTTT. Protein product: CASSYGDSRDTQYF. The J gene is TRBJ2-3, the V gene TRBV6-5; D gene unclear. Per the germline V gene, CDR1 is MNHEY and CDR2 is SVGAGI. Trimming took 2 bases from V and 5 from J, leaving 11 bases between them. The CDR3 has 14 amino acids.

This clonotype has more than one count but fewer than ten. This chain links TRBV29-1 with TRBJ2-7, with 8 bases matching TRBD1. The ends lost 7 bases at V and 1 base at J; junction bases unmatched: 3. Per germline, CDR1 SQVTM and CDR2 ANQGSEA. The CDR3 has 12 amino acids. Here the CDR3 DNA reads TGCAGCGGGGGACAGGCTTCCTACGAGCAGTACTTC. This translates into CSGGQASYEQYF.

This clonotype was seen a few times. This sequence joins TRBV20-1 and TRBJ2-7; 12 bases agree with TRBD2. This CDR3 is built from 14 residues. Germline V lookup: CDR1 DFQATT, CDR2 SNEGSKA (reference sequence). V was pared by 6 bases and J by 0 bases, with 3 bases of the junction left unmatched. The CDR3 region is CSARTSGNSYEQYF. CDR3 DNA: TGCAGTGCCAGGACTAGCGGGAACTCCTACGAGCAGTACTTC.

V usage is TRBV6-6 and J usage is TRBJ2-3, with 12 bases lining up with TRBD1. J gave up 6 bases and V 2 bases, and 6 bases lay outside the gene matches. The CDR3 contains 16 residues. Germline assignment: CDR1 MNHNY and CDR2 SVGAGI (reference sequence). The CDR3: CASSYGGQGAADTQYF. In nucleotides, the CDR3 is TGTGCCAGCAGTTACGGGGGACAGGGGGCCGCGGATACGCAGTATTTT.

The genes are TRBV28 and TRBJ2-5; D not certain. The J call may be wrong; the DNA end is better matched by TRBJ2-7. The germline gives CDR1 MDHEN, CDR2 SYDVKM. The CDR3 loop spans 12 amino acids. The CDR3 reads CASSQAVGEQYF. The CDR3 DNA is TGTGCCAGCAGCCAAGCCGTGGGCGAGCAGTACTTC.

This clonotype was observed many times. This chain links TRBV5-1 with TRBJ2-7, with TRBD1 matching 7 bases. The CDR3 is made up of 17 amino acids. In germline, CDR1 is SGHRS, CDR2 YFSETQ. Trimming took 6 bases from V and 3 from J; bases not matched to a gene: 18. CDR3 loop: CASKSRDSDIEDYEQYF. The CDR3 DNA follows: TGCGCCAGCAAATCACGGGACAGCGACATCGAGGACTACGAGCAGTACTTC.